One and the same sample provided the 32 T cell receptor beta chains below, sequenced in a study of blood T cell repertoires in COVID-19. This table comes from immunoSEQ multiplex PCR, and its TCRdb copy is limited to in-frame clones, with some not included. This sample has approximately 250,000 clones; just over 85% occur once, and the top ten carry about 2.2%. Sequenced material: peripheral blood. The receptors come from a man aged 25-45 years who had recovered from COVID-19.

CDR3 coding DNA: TGTGCCAGCAGCCCGGGACTAGCGGGGGGCATGTCAGGCACAGATACGCAGTATTTT. Protein product: CASSPGLAGGMSGTDTQYF. This sequence joins TRBV4-2 and TRBJ2-3, with TRBD2 matching over 15 bases. Germline V lookup: CDR1 LGHNA, CDR2 YNFKEQ. CDR3 size: 19 residues. V was pared by 4 bases and J by 1 base, with 9 bases of the junction left unmatched.

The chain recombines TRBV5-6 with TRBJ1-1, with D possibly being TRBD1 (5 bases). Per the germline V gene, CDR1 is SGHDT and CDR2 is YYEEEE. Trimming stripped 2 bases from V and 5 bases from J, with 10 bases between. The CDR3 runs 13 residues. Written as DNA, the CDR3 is TGTGCCAGCAGCTTAAACAGGATGACTGAAGCTTTCTTT. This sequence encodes CASSLNRMTEAFF.

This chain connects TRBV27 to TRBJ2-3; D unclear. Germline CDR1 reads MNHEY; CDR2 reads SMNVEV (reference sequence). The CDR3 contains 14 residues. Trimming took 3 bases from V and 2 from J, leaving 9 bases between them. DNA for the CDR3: TGTGCCAGCAGTTTGTCCAGATACACAGATACGCAGTATTTT. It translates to CASSLSRYTDTQYF.

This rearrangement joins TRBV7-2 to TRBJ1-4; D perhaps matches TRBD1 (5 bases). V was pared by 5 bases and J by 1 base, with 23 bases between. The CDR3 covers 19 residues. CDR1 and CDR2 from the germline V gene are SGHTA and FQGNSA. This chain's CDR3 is CASSPEVGGLMQTNEKLFF. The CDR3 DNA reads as TGTGCCAGCAGCCCAGAGGTCGGGGGACTAATGCAAACTAATGAAAAACTGTTTTTT.

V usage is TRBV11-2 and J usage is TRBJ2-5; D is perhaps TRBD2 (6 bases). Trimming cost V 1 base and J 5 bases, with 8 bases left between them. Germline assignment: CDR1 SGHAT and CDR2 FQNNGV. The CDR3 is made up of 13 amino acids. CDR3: CASSLVGGETQYF. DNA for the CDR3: TGTGCCAGCAGCTTAGTAGGAGGGGAGACCCAGTACTTC.

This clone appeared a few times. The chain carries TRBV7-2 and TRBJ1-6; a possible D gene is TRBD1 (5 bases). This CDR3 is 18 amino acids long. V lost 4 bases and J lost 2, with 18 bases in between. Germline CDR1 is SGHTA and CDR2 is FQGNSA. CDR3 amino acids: CASSSTDLGTPYNSPLHF. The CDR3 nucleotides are TGTGCCAGCAGCTCCACCGACTTGGGGACTCCCTATAATTCACCCCTCCACTTT. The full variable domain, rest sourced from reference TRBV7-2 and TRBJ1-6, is GAGVSQSPSNKVTEKGKDVELRCDPISGHTALYWYRQSLGQGLEFLIYFQGNSAPDKSGLPSDRFSAERTGGSVSTLTIQRTQQEDSAVYLCASSSTDLGTPYNSPLHFGNGTRLTVT.

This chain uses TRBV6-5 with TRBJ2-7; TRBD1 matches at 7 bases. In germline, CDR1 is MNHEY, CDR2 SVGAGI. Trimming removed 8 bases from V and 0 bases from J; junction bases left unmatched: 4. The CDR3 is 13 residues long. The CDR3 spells CASGAGGSYEQYF. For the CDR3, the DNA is TGTGCCAGCGGCGCAGGGGGCTCCTACGAGCAGTACTTC.

The CDR3 region is CASSLDRDRPQHF. CDR3 coding DNA: TGTGCCAGCAGCTTAGACAGGGATCGGCCCCAGCATTTT. V is TRBV11-2 and J is TRBJ1-5, with D perhaps matching TRBD1 (5 bases). Germline loops: CDR1 SGHAT, CDR2 FQNNGV. Trimming took 0 bases from V and 9 from J, leaving 9 bases between them. The CDR3 has 13 amino acids.

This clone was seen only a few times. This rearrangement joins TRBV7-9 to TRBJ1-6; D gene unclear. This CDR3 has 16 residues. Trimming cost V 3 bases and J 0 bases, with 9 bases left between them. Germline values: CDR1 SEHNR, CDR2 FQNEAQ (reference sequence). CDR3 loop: CASSFLGSSYNSPLHF. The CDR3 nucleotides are TGTGCCAGCAGCTTCTTGGGGAGCTCCTATAATTCACCCCTCCACTTT.

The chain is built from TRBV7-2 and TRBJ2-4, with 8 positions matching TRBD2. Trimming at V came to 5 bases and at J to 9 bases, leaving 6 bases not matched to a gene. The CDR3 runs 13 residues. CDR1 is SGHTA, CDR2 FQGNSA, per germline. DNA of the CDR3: TGTGCCAGCAGCGAGGGACTAGGGGCCATTCAGTACTTC. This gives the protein CASSEGLGAIQYF. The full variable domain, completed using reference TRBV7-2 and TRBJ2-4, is GAGVSQSPSNKVTEKGKDVELRCDPISGHTALYWYRQSLGQGLEFLIYFQGNSAPDKSGLPSDRFSAERTGGSVSTLTIQRTQQEDSAVYLCASSEGLGAIQYFGAGTRLSVL.

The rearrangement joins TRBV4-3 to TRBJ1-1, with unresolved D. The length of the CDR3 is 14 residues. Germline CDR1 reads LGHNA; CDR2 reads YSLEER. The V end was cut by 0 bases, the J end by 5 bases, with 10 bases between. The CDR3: CASSQDLGGTEAFF. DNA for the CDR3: TGCGCCAGCAGCCAAGATTTGGGAGGGACTGAAGCTTTCTTT.

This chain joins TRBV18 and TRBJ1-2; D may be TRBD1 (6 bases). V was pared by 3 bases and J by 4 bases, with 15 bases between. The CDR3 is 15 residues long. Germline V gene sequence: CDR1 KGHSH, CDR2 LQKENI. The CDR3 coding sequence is TGTGCCAGCTCACCTAAAGATACAGGGACCTATGGCTACACCTTC. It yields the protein CASSPKDTGTYGYTF.

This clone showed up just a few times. In nucleotides, the CDR3 is TGCAGCGCCCAGGACAGTAGCAATCAGCCCCAGCATTTT. Translation: CSAQDSSNQPQHF. The chain has TRBV29-1 and TRBJ1-5, with a weak D call TRBD1 (6 bases). The CDR3 has 13 amino acids. The germline V and J ends were trimmed by 7 bases and 0 bases, with 10 bases remaining between them. Germline V CDR1 and CDR2: SQVTM, ANQGSEA.

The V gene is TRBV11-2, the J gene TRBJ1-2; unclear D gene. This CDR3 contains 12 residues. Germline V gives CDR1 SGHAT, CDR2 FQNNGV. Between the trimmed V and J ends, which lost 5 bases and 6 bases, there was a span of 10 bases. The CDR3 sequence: CASSPALNGYTF. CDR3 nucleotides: TGTGCCAGCAGCCCCGCGCTAAATGGCTACACCTTC. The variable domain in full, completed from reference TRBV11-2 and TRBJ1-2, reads EAGVAQSPRYKIIEKRQSVAFWCNPISGHATLYWYQQILGQGPKLLIQFQNNGVVDDSQLPKDRFSAERLKGVDSTLKIQPAKLEDSAVYLCASSPALNGYTFGSGTRLTVV.

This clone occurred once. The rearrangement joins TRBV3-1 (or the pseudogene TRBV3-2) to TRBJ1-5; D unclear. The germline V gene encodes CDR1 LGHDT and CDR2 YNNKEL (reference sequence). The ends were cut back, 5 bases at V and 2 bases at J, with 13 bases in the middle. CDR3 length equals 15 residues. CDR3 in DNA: TGTGCCAGCAGCTTCGGTCGGGTCGGCAATCAGCCCCAGCATTTT. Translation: CASSFGRVGNQPQHF.

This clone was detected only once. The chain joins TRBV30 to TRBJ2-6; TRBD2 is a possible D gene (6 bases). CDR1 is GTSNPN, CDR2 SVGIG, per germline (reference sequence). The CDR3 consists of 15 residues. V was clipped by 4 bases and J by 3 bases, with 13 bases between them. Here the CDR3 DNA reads TGTGCCTGGACTCGGGGGACGGATGGGGCCAACGTCCTGACTTTC. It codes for CAWTRGTDGANVLTF.

CDR3 in amino acids: CASDTGSTIHGYTF. The CDR3 bases are TGCGCCAGCGACACAGGGTCAACTATCCATGGCTACACCTTC. The rearrangement joins TRBV10-2 to TRBJ1-2, with D perhaps matching TRBD1 (6 bases). V shed 8 bases and J shed 6 bases, with 19 bases lying between them. From germline, CDR1 is WSHSY and CDR2 SAAADI. CDR3 length equals 14 residues.

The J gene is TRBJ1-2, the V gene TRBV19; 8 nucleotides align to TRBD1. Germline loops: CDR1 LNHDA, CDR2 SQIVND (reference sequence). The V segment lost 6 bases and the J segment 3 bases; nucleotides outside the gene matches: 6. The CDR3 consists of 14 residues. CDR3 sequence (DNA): TGTGCCAGTAGCAGACAGGGGCAGGACTATGGCTACACCTTC. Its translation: CASSRQGQDYGYTF.

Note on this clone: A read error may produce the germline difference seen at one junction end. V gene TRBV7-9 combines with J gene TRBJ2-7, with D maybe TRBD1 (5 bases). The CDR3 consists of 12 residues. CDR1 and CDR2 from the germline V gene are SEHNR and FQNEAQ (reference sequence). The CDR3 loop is CASSLDRTSLDF. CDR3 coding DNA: TGTGCCAGCAGCTTAGACCGGACATCGCTGGACTTC.

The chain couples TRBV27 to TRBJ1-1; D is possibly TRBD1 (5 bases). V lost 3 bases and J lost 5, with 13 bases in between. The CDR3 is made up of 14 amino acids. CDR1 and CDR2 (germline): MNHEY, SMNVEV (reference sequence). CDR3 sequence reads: CASSFGDSGTEAFF. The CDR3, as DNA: TGTGCCAGCAGTTTCGGGGACTCCGGAACTGAAGCTTTCTTT.

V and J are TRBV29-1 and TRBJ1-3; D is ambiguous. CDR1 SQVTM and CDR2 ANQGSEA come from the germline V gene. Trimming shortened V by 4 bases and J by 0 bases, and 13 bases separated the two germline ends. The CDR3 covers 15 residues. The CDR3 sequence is CSVATVPTSGNTIYF. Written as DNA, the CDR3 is TGCAGCGTTGCCACAGTGCCCACCTCTGGAAACACCATATATTTT. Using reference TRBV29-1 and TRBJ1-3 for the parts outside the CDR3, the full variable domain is SAVISQKPSRDICQRGTSLTIQCQVDSQVTMMFWYRQQPGQSLTLIATANQGSEATYESGFVIDKFPISRPNLTFSTLTVSNMSPEDSSIYLCSVATVPTSGNTIYFGEGSWLTVV.

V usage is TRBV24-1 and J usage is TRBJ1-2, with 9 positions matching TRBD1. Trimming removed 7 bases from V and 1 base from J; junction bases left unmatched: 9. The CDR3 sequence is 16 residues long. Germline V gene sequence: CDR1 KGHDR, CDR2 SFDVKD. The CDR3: CATSKTGGSGNYGYTF. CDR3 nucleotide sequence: TGTGCCACCAGCAAAACAGGGGGCTCGGGTAACTATGGCTACACCTTC.

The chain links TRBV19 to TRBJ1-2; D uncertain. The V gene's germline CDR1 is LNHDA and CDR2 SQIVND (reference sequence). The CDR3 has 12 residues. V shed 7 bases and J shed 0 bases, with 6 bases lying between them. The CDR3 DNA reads TGTGCCAGTAATCGCGCTAACTATGGCTACACCTTC. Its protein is CASNRANYGYTF.

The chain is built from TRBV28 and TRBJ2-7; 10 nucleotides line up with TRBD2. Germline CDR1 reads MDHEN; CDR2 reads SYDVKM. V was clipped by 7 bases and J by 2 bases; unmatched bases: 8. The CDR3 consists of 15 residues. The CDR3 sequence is CASNQLAGSPYEQYF. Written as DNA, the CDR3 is TGTGCCAGCAACCAACTAGCGGGGTCCCCCTACGAGCAGTACTTC.

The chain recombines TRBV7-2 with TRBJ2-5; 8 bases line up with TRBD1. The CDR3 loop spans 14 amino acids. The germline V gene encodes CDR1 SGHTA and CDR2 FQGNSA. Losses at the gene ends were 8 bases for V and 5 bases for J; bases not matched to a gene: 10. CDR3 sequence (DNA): TGTGCCAGCTTCGACAGGGGAGGTACGGAGACCCAGTACTTC. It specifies CASFDRGGTETQYF.

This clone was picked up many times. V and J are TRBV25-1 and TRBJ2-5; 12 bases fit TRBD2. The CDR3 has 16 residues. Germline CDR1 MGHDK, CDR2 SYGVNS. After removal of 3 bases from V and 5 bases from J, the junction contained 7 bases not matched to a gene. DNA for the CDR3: TGTGCCAGCAGTGATCCCCGACTAGCGGGGGTGGAGACCCAGTACTTC. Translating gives CASSDPRLAGVETQYF.

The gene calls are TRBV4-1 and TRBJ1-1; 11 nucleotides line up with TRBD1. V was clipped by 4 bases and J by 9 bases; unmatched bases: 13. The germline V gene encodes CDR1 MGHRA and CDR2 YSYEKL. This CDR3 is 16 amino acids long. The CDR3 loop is CASSLGQGAYYGKAFF. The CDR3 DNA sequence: TGCGCCAGCAGCCTAGGACAGGGGGCGTACTATGGGAAAGCTTTCTTT.

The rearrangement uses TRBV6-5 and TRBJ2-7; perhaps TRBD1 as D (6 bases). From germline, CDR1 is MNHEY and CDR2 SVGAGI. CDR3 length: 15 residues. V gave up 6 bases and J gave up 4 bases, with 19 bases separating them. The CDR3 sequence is CASRNTGFGLYEQYF. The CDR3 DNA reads TGTGCCAGCAGAAACACAGGGTTCGGGCTTTACGAGCAGTACTTC.

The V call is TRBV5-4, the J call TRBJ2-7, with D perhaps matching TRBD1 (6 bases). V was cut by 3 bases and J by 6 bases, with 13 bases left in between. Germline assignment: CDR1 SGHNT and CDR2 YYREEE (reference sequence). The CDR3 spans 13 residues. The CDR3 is CASSSTGTVEQYF. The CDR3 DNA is TGTGCCAGCAGCTCGACAGGTACGGTCGAGCAGTACTTC.

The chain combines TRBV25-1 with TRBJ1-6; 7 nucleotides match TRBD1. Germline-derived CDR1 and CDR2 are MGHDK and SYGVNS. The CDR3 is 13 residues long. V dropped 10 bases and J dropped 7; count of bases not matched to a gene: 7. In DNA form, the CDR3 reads TGTGCCATCCGAGGGGGCCAGAATTCACCCCTCCACTTT. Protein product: CAIRGGQNSPLHF.

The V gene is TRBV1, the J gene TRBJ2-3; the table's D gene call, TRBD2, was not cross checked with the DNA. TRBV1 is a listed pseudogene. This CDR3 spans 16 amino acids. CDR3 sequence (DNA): TGCACCAGCAGCCAAGGAGCGGGGGGGAGCACAGATACGCAGTATTTT. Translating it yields CTSSQGAGGSTDTQYF.

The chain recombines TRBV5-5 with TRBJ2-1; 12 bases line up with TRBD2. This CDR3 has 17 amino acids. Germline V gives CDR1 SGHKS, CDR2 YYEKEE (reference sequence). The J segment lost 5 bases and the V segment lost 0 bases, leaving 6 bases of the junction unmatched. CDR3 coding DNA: TGTGCCAGCAGCTTGGCGCTTAGACTAGCGGGGGACAATGAGCAGTTCTTC. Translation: CASSLALRLAGDNEQFF. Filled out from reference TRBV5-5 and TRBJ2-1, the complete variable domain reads DAGVTQSPTHLIKTRGQQVTLRCSPISGHKSVSWYQQVLGQGPQFIFQYYEKEERGRGNFPDRFSARQFPNYSSELNVNALLLGDSALYLCASSLALRLAGDNEQFFGPGTRLTVL.